These T cell receptor beta chains were read from a single sample in a study of cytomegalovirus exposure and HLA in healthy donors. Sequencing used immunoSEQ multiplex PCR; TCRdb keeps in-frame clones, though not all of them. The sample lists over 150,000 clones; 84% were seen once. The sample comprised PBMCs. The origin of the receptors is a girl aged 2-10 years in good health and CMV-seropositive. The CDR3 runs from the conserved cysteine through the conserved F or W. Each record gives: V gene, clone size, J gene, D gene, CDR3 protein, CDR3 DNA. D genes are given only for firm matches. Rows give clone size only sometimes, using once, few, many, or a class for an expanded clone.

TRBV19	.	TRBJ1-1	TRBD1	CASSIGTGVNTEAFF	TGTGCCAGTAGTATCGGGACAGGCGTGAACACTGAAGCTTTCTTT
TRBV7-3	.	TRBJ2-7	.	CASSSVAGATYEQYF	TGTGCCAGCAGCTCCGTGGCAGGGGCGACCTACGAGCAGTACTTC
TRBV9	.	TRBJ1-2	TRBD1	CASSVAQGAGYGYTF	TGTGCCAGCAGCGTCGCACAGGGGGCCGGCTATGGCTACACCTTC
TRBV20-1	.	TRBJ2-7	.	CSAPTGSEQYF	TGCAGTGCTCCCACAGGGTCCGAGCAGTACTTC
TRBV30	.	TRBJ2-7	TRBD2	CAWSPRGGDSAYEQYF	TGTGCCTGGAGTCCGCGGGGGGGGGACAGCGCCTACGAGCAGTACTTC
TRBV29-1	.	TRBJ2-1	TRBD2	CSVGLSAGAGEQFF	TGCAGCGTTGGCCTTTCAGCGGGAGCAGGTGAGCAGTTCTTC
TRBV9	.	TRBJ1-5	.	CASSLGNSNQPQHF	TGTGCCAGCAGCCTCGGGAATAGCAATCAGCCCCAGCATTTT
TRBV30	.	TRBJ2-3	.	CAWKDDRSPDTQYF	TGTGCCTGGAAGGACGACAGGTCCCCAGATACGCAGTATTTT
TRBV5-6	.	TRBJ2-1	TRBD2	CASSWGGNEQFF	TGTGCCAGCAGCTGGGGAGGGAATGAGCAGTTCTTC
TRBV2	.	TRBJ2-3	TRBD2	CASRMGLAGASTDTQYF	TGTGCCAGCAGGATGGGACTAGCGGGGGCCAGCACAGATACGCAGTATTTT
TRBV28	few	TRBJ2-2	.	CASSSLPGHNTGELFF	TGTGCCAGCAGTTCTCTACCGGGACACAACACCGGGGAGCTGTTTTTT
TRBV19	once	TRBJ1-1	TRBD1	CASSRDRVNTEAFF	TGTGCCAGTAGTAGGGACAGAGTTAACACTGAAGCTTTCTTT
TRBV6-5	.	TRBJ1-5	TRBD1	CASRRTGGQPQHF	TGTGCCAGCAGACGGACAGGGGGACAGCCCCAGCATTTT
TRBV19	.	TRBJ2-5	TRBD2	CASSTPGREETQYF	TGTGCCAGTAGTACCCCCGGGAGGGAAGAGACCCAGTACTTC
TRBV9	.	TRBJ1-1	TRBD1	CASSVADRVYTEAFF	TGTGCCAGCAGCGTAGCGGACAGGGTTTACACTGAAGCTTTCTTT
TRBV14	.	TRBJ2-7	.	CASSLYQGPFYEQYF	TGTGCCAGCAGCCTATACCAGGGTCCTTTCTACGAGCAGTACTTC
TRBV19	.	TRBJ1-2	.	CASSIEPGVDYGYTF	TGTGCCAGTAGTATAGAGCCGGGGGTGGACTATGGCTACACCTTC
TRBV7-3	.	TRBJ2-3	.	CASSWGLENTQYF	TGTGCCAGCAGCTGGGGGCTAGAAAATACGCAGTATTTT
TRBV15	.	TRBJ2-1	.	CATRDYGLSSYNEQFF	TGTGCCACCAGGGACTACGGATTGAGCTCCTACAATGAGCAGTTCTTC
TRBV6-1	.	TRBJ2-3	TRBD2	CASSDRGEPTDTQYF	TGTGCCAGCAGTGACCGGGGGGAACCCACAGATACGCAGTATTTT
TRBV9	.	TRBJ1-3	TRBD1	CASSVRPLGQGAKSGNTIYF	TGTGCCAGCAGCGTACGTCCTCTGGGACAGGGGGCCAAATCTGGAAACACCATATATTTT
TRBV9	.	TRBJ2-1	.	CASANRDGDEQFF	TGTGCCAGCGCCAACAGGGACGGCGATGAGCAGTTCTTC
TRBV25-1	.	TRBJ2-7	.	CATSKSGEHSYEQYF	TGTGCCACCTCCAAGTCGGGGGAACACTCCTACGAGCAGTACTTC
TRBV13	.	TRBJ2-1	TRBD1	CASSGSGTAARNEQFF	TGTGCCAGCAGCGGATCCGGGACAGCGGCACGCAATGAGCAGTTCTTC
TRBV11-2	few	TRBJ2-1	.	CASTPSGYDNEQFF	TGTGCCAGCACCCCTTCCGGGTACGACAATGAGCAGTTCTTC
TRBV5-1	.	TRBJ2-1	.	CASSFQPSLLATNEQFF	TGCGCCAGCAGCTTTCAACCTTCTCTCTTAGCGACCAATGAGCAGTTCTTC
TRBV9	.	TRBJ2-1	.	CASSVLGAAYNEQFF	TGTGCCAGCAGCGTACTAGGGGCCGCTTACAATGAGCAGTTCTTC
TRBV6-1	.	TRBJ1-5	TRBD1	CASRPGQGSHQPQHF	TGTGCCAGCAGACCGGGACAGGGGTCCCATCAGCCCCAGCATTTT
TRBV18	once	TRBJ2-1	TRBD2	CASSPPDSGRALKQFF	TGTGCCAGCTCACCACCGGATAGCGGGAGGGCCTTAAAGCAGTTCTTC
TRBV14	once	TRBJ2-1	.	CASSQRPDSSYNEQFF	TGTGCCAGCAGCCAACGTCCTGACTCTTCCTACAATGAGCAGTTCTTC
TRBV28	.	TRBJ2-3	.	CASSLRGGVTDTQYF	TGTGCCAGCAGCCTCCGGGGTGGGGTTACAGATACGCAGTATTTT
TRBV7-3	.	TRBJ2-5	TRBD2	CASSPSGSRPGKETQYF	TGTGCCAGCAGCCCTAGCGGGAGTAGGCCCGGCAAAGAGACCCAGTACTTC
TRBV6-1	.	TRBJ2-5	TRBD2	CASSNLAGEETQYF	TGTGCCAGCAGTAACCTAGCGGGAGAGGAGACCCAGTACTTC
TRBV11-2	.	TRBJ2-7	.	CASSSPDKPYEQYF	TGTGCCAGCAGCTCCCCAGACAAACCCTACGAGCAGTACTTC
TRBV30	.	TRBJ1-1	.	CAWSGTANTEAFF	TGTGCCTGGAGTGGAACAGCGAACACTGAAGCTTTCTTT
TRBV7-6	once	TRBJ2-3	TRBD1	CASSTRYRGVTDTQYF	TGTGCCAGCAGCACGCGCTACAGGGGGGTCACAGATACGCAGTATTTT
TRBV6-1	.	TRBJ2-3	.	CASSDSWTRGRGSTDTQYF	TGTGCCAGCAGTGATTCCTGGACAAGGGGACGGGGGAGCACAGATACGCAGTATTTT
TRBV5-6	.	TRBJ1-2	TRBD1	CASSLVAGQNYGYTF	TGTGCCAGCAGCTTGGTGGCGGGACAGAACTATGGCTACACCTTC
TRBV27	.	TRBJ1-1	.	CASSLSRGDTEAFF	TGTGCCAGCAGTTTAAGCCGGGGGGACACTGAAGCTTTCTTT
TRBV18	few	TRBJ1-6	.	CASSPLARTASYNSPLHF	TGTGCCAGCTCACCACTCGCAAGGACAGCGTCCTATAATTCACCCCTCCACTTT